Presented here are 32 T cell receptor beta chains from one specimen sequenced in a study of blood T cell repertoires in COVID-19. TCRdb keeps only in-frame clones here, not all; method: immunoSEQ multiplex PCR. The profile shows hundreds of thousands of clones, more than 75% of them singletons. Material: peripheral blood. Receptors were obtained from a woman in her 30s who had recovered from COVID-19.

This clone showed up many times. The chain combines TRBV27 with TRBJ1-5; D unresolved. The V and J ends lost 4 bases and 0 bases respectively, with 13 bases between them. CDR3 length: 16 amino acids. The germline V gene has CDR1 MNHEY and CDR2 SMNVEV (reference sequence). The CDR3 is CASSSTAGSSNQPQHF. CDR3 coding DNA: TGTGCCAGCAGTTCGACGGCGGGGAGTAGCAATCAGCCCCAGCATTTT.

The genes are TRBV28 and TRBJ1-6; 7 nucleotides align to TRBD1. With V trimmed by 6 bases and J by 5 bases, 10 bases remained unmatched. CDR1 is MDHEN, CDR2 SYDVKM, per germline. CDR3 length: 16 residues. CDR3 amino acids: CASRPDRDQDNSPLHF. As DNA, the CDR3 is TGTGCCAGCAGGCCTGACAGGGATCAAGATAATTCACCCCTCCACTTT.

The CDR3 bases are TGTGCCAGCAGTGAGTCGGGGAGCACCGGGGAGCTGTTTTTT. It specifies CASSESGSTGELFF. The chain has TRBV2 and TRBJ2-2; D may be TRBD2 (5 bases). Germline CDR1 is SNHLY and CDR2 is FYNNEI. The germline V and J ends were trimmed by 3 bases and 4 bases, with 9 bases remaining between them. This CDR3 is built from 14 residues.

This rearrangement joins TRBV2 to TRBJ2-4; weak D call: TRBD2 (5 bases). The CDR3 covers 13 residues. Deletions cut 8 bases from V and 0 bases from J, with 8 bases between. Germline V gene sequence: CDR1 SNHLY, CDR2 FYNNEI. CDR3 in amino acids: CASGGLAKNIQYF. CDR3 sequence (DNA): TGTGCCAGCGGAGGACTAGCCAAAAACATTCAGTACTTC. The full variable domain, rest sourced from reference TRBV2 and TRBJ2-4, is EPEVTQTPSHQVTQMGQEVILRCVPISNHLYFYWYRQILGQKVEFLVSFYNNEISEKSEIFDDQFSVERPDGSNFTLKIRSTKLEDSAMYFCASGGLAKNIQYFGAGTRLSVL.

With regard to this clone: At the DNA level, this CDR3 is encoded by other sequences in the same sample as well. The J gene is TRBJ1-1, the V gene TRBV6-5; D unclear. The V gene lost 9 bases and the J gene lost 3 bases, with 8 bases spanning the gap. Germline V gene data show CDR1 as MNHEY and CDR2 as SVGAGI. There are 11 residues in the CDR3. CDR3 region: CASRRDTEAFF. DNA of the CDR3: TGTGCCAGTAGACGGGACACTGAAGCTTTCTTT.

The chain joins TRBV5-4 to TRBJ2-7; D not resolved. Deletions cut 4 bases from V and 1 base from J, with 6 bases between. The germline CDR1 and CDR2 sequences are SGHNT and YYREEE (reference sequence). The length of the CDR3 is 12 residues. CDR3 sequence (DNA): TGTGCCAGCAGCGCAGTTTCCTACGAGCAGTACTTC. Translated: CASSAVSYEQYF.

CDR3 loop: CASSQKDRAWPNYGYTF. CDR3 coding DNA: TGTGCCAGCAGCCAAAAAGACAGGGCCTGGCCCAACTATGGCTACACCTTC. The chain joins TRBV5-5 to TRBJ1-2; 7 bases fit TRBD1. In germline, CDR1 is SGHKS, CDR2 YYEKEE (reference sequence). The V gene end was trimmed by 4 bases and the J gene end by 2 bases; junction bases not matched to a gene: 14. CDR3 length: 17 residues. The variable domain in full, with the rest retrieved from reference TRBV5-5 and TRBJ1-2, is DAGVTQSPTHLIKTRGQQVTLRCSPISGHKSVSWYQQVLGQGPQFIFQYYEKEERGRGNFPDRFSARQFPNYSSELNVNALLLGDSALYLCASSQKDRAWPNYGYTFGSGTRLTVV.

The chain combines TRBV27 with TRBJ1-6; D gene uncertain. The CDR3 runs 15 residues. Trimming pared 7 bases from V and 7 bases from J, leaving 17 bases between. The germline V gene has CDR1 MNHEY and CDR2 SMNVEV (reference sequence). The CDR3 is CASKKEIRRNSPLHF. The DNA of the CDR3 is TGTGCCAGCAAAAAGGAAATTAGGAGAAATTCACCCCTCCACTTT.

This clone was seen a single time. J is TRBJ2-5 and V is TRBV5-1; D perhaps matches TRBD1 (5 bases). Trimming removed 0 bases from V and 2 bases from J, with 11 bases in between. The germline gives CDR1 SGHRS, CDR2 YFSETQ. The CDR3 is made up of 15 amino acids. This CDR3 is CASSLEAGRQETQYF. The CDR3, as DNA: TGCGCCAGCAGCTTGGAAGCAGGGCGTCAAGAGACCCAGTACTTC.

CDR3: CASSIPRGNSGANVLTF. CDR3 DNA sequence: TGTGCCAGTAGTATACCCAGGGGTAACTCTGGGGCCAACGTCCTGACTTTC. The chain couples TRBV19 to TRBJ2-6, with D possibly TRBD1 on 6 matching bases. V was clipped by 2 bases and J by 0 bases, with 11 bases between them. The CDR3 loop spans 17 amino acids. CDR1 is LNHDA and CDR2 is SQIVND in the germline V gene (reference sequence). The full variable domain, with the rest looked up from reference TRBV19 and TRBJ2-6, is DGGITQSPKYLFRKEGQNVTLSCEQNLNHDAMYWYRQDPGQGLRLIYYSQIVNDFQKGDIAEGYSVSREKKESFPLTVTSAQKNPTAFYLCASSIPRGNSGANVLTFGAGSRLTVL.

This clone was counted between two and nine times. CDR3 DNA sequence: TGCAGCGTACGACAGGGGGGTCTCTACGAGCAGTACTTC. Translated: CSVRQGGLYEQYF. This chain connects TRBV29-1 to TRBJ2-7, with 9 bases lining up with TRBD1. The V gene's germline CDR1 is SQVTM and CDR2 ANQGSEA. This CDR3 contains 13 residues. V gave up 6 bases and J gave up 3 bases; unmatched junction bases: 6.

The rearrangement uses TRBV19 and TRBJ2-2; TRBD1 agrees at 8 bases. J gave up 5 bases and V 1 base, and 12 bases lay outside the gene matches. This CDR3 has 18 amino acids. In germline, CDR1 is LNHDA, CDR2 SQIVND (reference sequence). CDR3 sequence: CASSIAGDRQDWTGELFF. CDR3 bases: TGTGCCAGTAGTATAGCTGGGGACAGGCAGGATTGGACCGGGGAGCTGTTTTTT.

The rearrangement links TRBV6-5 to TRBJ2-3; the match to TRBD1 covers 9 bases. The CDR3 sequence is 14 residues long. Germline loops: CDR1 MNHEY, CDR2 SVGAGI. V shed 6 bases and J 0 bases; nucleotides not matched to a gene: 1. The CDR3 region has the DNA TGTGCCAGCAGGGGGACAGGGAGCACAGATACGCAGTATTTT. Amino acid sequence: CASRGTGSTDTQYF.

This clone was seen more than once but under ten times. The rearrangement uses TRBV6-4 and TRBJ1-5; D remains unclear. V was clipped by 5 bases and J by 4 bases, with 9 bases between them. CDR3 length: 13 residues. Germline assignment: CDR1 MRHNA and CDR2 SNTAGT. CDR3 residues: CASSSDTNQPQHF. In DNA, the CDR3 is TGTGCCAGCAGTTCCGACACGAATCAGCCCCAGCATTTT.

V gene TRBV5-1 combines with J gene TRBJ2-2, with 7 bases aligning to TRBD1. Germline CDR1 is SGHRS and CDR2 is YFSETQ. This CDR3 spans 18 amino acids. J lost 2 bases, V lost 2 bases, and 12 bases had no gene match. CDR3 in amino acids: CASSFTGQLNTNTGELFF. DNA of the CDR3: TGCGCCAGCAGCTTTACGGGACAGCTCAACACAAACACCGGGGAGCTGTTTTTT.

This chain connects TRBV6-5 to TRBJ2-1, with D possibly TRBD1 on 5 matching bases. CDR1 MNHEY and CDR2 SVGAGI come from the germline V gene. This CDR3 is 13 amino acids long. Trimming pared 5 bases from V and 2 bases from J, leaving 7 bases between. CDR3 nucleotides: TGTGCCAGCAGTCCGACAGCCTACAATGAGCAGTTCTTC. Translating gives CASSPTAYNEQFF.

The chain is built from TRBV5-6 and TRBJ2-6, with D uncertain. This CDR3 spans 17 amino acids. Trimming took 1 base from V and 0 from J, leaving 11 bases between them. From germline, CDR1 is SGHDT and CDR2 YYEEEE. The CDR3 region has the DNA TGTGCCAGCAGCTTGTCCGTCAGGAACTCTGGGGCCAACGTCCTGACTTTC. Translating it yields CASSLSVRNSGANVLTF. Filled out from reference TRBV5-6 and TRBJ2-6, the complete variable domain reads DAGVTQSPTHLIKTRGQQVTLRCSPKSGHDTVSWYQQALGQGPQFIFQYYEEEERQRGNFPDRFSGHQFPNYSSELNVNALLLGDSALYLCASSLSVRNSGANVLTFGAGSRLTVL.

The chain combines TRBV19 with TRBJ1-2, with D perhaps TRBD1 (6 bases). CDR1 is LNHDA and CDR2 is SQIVND in the germline V gene (reference sequence). The germline V and J ends were trimmed by 4 bases and 7 bases, with 13 bases remaining between them. The CDR3 extends over 13 amino acids. For the CDR3, the DNA is TGTGCCAGTAGTAAATCAGGGGAGGGTGGCTACACCTTC. Translated, it gives CASSKSGEGGYTF.

This clone was seen only once. This chain connects TRBV18 to TRBJ2-7, with D maybe TRBD2 (7 bases). The V and J ends lost 0 bases and 1 base respectively, with 16 bases between them. CDR1 is KGHSH and CDR2 is LQKENI in the germline V gene. This CDR3 has 17 amino acids. CDR3: CASSPPGKGGFSYEQYF. The CDR3 DNA reads TGTGCCAGCTCACCACCGGGAAAGGGGGGGTTTTCCTACGAGCAGTACTTC.

CDR3 nucleotide sequence: TGTGCCAGCAGTTTATATGTCCCGGGGTATAATTCACCCCTCCACTTT. Translated: CASSLYVPGYNSPLHF. This chain links TRBV28 with TRBJ1-6, with D uncertain. V was clipped by 1 base and J by 4 bases, with 11 bases between them. Germline V gene data show CDR1 as MDHEN and CDR2 as SYDVKM. This CDR3 region has 16 residues.

The chain uses TRBV2 and TRBJ2-2; a weak D match, TRBD2 (6 bases). This CDR3 region has 17 residues. The germline V gene has CDR1 SNHLY and CDR2 FYNNEI. V dropped 1 base and J dropped 0 bases, with 12 bases sitting between them. The CDR3 DNA reads TGTGCCAGCAGTGAAGTGTTCACTAGCCCGAACACCGGGGAGCTGTTTTTT. Translating it yields CASSEVFTSPNTGELFF.

The chain couples TRBV4-1 to TRBJ2-5; 10 bases agree with TRBD2. Trimming cost V 4 bases and J 4 bases; bases outside gene matches: 6. The CDR3 has 15 amino acids. The germline V gene has CDR1 MGHRA and CDR2 YSYEKL. The CDR3 loop reads CASSRTGLAIETQYF. In DNA, the CDR3 is TGCGCCAGCAGCCGCACGGGACTAGCGATAGAGACCCAGTACTTC.

The rearrangement links TRBV5-4 to TRBJ1-2, with 7 bases identical to TRBD1. V shed 0 bases, J shed 2 bases, and the junction held 4 bases outside the gene matches. Germline V gene lookup returns CDR1 SGHNT and CDR2 YYREEE (reference sequence). CDR3 length: 15 residues. CDR3 region: CASSLGQGTNYGYTF. In DNA form, the CDR3 reads TGTGCCAGCAGCTTGGGACAGGGTACGAACTATGGCTACACCTTC.

The chain couples TRBV3-1 (or the pseudogene TRBV3-2) to TRBJ2-7; TRBD2 agrees at 8 bases. The CDR3 is made up of 16 amino acids. CDR1 LGHDT and CDR2 YNNKEL come from the germline V gene (reference sequence). V was pared by 3 bases and J by 0 bases, with 7 bases of the junction left unmatched. The CDR3 spells CASSQLAGSSSYEQYF. As DNA, the CDR3 is TGTGCCAGCAGCCAGTTAGCGGGGTCGAGCTCCTACGAGCAGTACTTC.

V and J are TRBV3-1 (or the pseudogene TRBV3-2) and TRBJ2-7; 7 positions agree with TRBD2. This CDR3 comprises 18 residues. With V trimmed by 0 bases and J by 0 bases, 11 bases remained unmatched. Germline loops: CDR1 LGHDT, CDR2 YNNKEL (reference sequence). In DNA, the CDR3 is TGTGCCAGCAGCCAAGAACGGGGGGACTCAAGGTTCTCCTACGAGCAGTACTTC. Amino acids: CASSQERGDSRFSYEQYF.

The chain couples TRBV3-1 (or the pseudogene TRBV3-2) to TRBJ2-3; tentative D call: TRBD1 (5 bases). Germline V CDR1 and CDR2: LGHDT, YNNKEL (reference sequence). This CDR3 has 16 amino acids. V shed 1 base and J shed 0 bases, with 11 bases lying between them. The CDR3 DNA sequence: TGTGCCAGCAGCCAAGTATCAGGGATCAGCACAGATACGCAGTATTTT. Translated, it gives CASSQVSGISTDTQYF.

The chain has TRBV10-1 and TRBJ2-7; unclear D gene. The CDR3 has 15 residues. V lost 5 bases, J lost 0 bases, and 14 bases lay in between. In germline, CDR1 is WNHNN, CDR2 SYGVQD (reference sequence). The CDR3 nucleotides read TGCGCCAGCAGTCAAGCGTCTTTTCGCTCCTACGAGCAGTACTTC. This translates into CASSQASFRSYEQYF.

This clone was picked up one time. The chain links TRBV6-5 to TRBJ1-5; 9 positions agree with TRBD1. The CDR3 has 15 amino acids. Germline V CDR1 and CDR2: MNHEY, SVGAGI. The trim removed 6 bases at V and 4 bases at J, leaving 7 bases unmatched. CDR3 DNA: TGTGCCAGCAGCCCCGGGACAGGGAGTAATCAGCCCCAGCATTTT. Translation gives CASSPGTGSNQPQHF.

CDR3 region: CASSEYSGGAWNEQFF. CDR3 in DNA: TGTGCCAGCTCCGAATATAGCGGGGGGGCGTGGAATGAGCAGTTCTTC. The chain recombines TRBV18 with TRBJ2-1, with 11 bases matching TRBD2. CDR3 length: 16 amino acids. V shed 6 bases, J shed 7 bases, and the junction held 11 bases outside the gene matches. Germline V gene sequence: CDR1 KGHSH, CDR2 LQKENI.

This clone has just one count. The chain recombines TRBV6-5 with TRBJ1-3, with D possibly matching TRBD1 (5 bases). The germline gives CDR1 MNHEY, CDR2 SVGAGI. The CDR3 consists of 16 residues. Deletions cut 2 bases from V and 0 bases from J, with 11 bases between. The CDR3 loop reads CASSYGGGPSGNTIYF. The CDR3 region has the DNA TGTGCCAGCAGTTACGGCGGGGGACCCTCTGGAAACACCATATATTTT.

The gene calls are TRBV4-1 and TRBJ2-1, with D perhaps TRBD1 (6 bases). Trimming cost V 0 bases and J 8 bases, with 11 bases left between them. Germline V gene lookup returns CDR1 MGHRA and CDR2 YSYEKL. The CDR3 loop spans 14 amino acids. CDR3 in amino acids: CASSQENRDYEQFF. In DNA form, the CDR3 reads TGCGCCAGCAGCCAAGAAAACAGGGATTATGAGCAGTTCTTC.

The V call is TRBV6-5, the J call TRBJ1-1, with 8 bases aligning to TRBD1. Germline loops: CDR1 MNHEY, CDR2 SVGAGI. J was trimmed by 4 bases and V by 5 bases; bases with no gene match: 3. This CDR3 has 13 amino acids. CDR3 in DNA: TGTGCCAGCAGTCGGACAGGGCCCACTGAAGCTTTCTTT. It specifies CASSRTGPTEAFF.